This T cell receptor (beta chain) is drawn from a study of blood T cell repertoires in COVID-19. CDR1 SGHAT and CDR2 FQNNGV come from the germline V gene. The CDR3 length is 13 residues. The V and J ends lost 1 base and 8 bases respectively, with 6 bases between them. The repertoire was sequenced with immunoSEQ multiplex PCR; TCRdb's copy has only in-frame clones and lacks some. The sample has roughly 330,000 clones, around 87% seen once; the top ten hold about 5.4%. The genes are TRBV11-2 and TRBJ1-6; D not resolved. This TCR was recovered from a woman aged 30 to 39 who had recovered from COVID-19. Sequencing was carried out using PBMCs or T cells enriched from blood (not recorded which). The CDR3 bases are TGTGCCAGCAGCTTAGTTGCGGATTCACCCCTCCACTTT. This codes for CASSLVADSPLHF.